These 26 T cell receptor beta chains came from one sample sequenced in a study of T cell repertoires in aging, cancer and after chemotherapy (dated by TCRdb to between 2017 and 2020). TCR beta rearrangements were amplified from genomic DNA isolated from peripheral blood, not from sorted cells or RNA. The listed sequencing device is Illumina MiSeq. Multiplex touch-down PCR with a mixed TRB-A/B primer pool was used to amplify rearranged TRB sequences covering the V, D and J segments. TCRdb reran the public reads through fastp at Q25 and MiXCR, keeping productive beta chains. Records with the same CDR3 protein are collapsed into one entry carrying the most frequent genes and DNA. For this sample the table gives roughly 3,000 distinct CDR3 sequences, of which 20% to 25% were detected only once. In total, the top ten clones hold roughly a fifth of the sample. The material sequenced was blood. The origin of the receptors is a human donor with a blood cancer.

This clonotype is classed as medium-sized. This chain joins TRBV5-6 and TRBJ1-4; no definite D call. Between the trimmed V and J ends, which lost 5 bases and 6 bases, there was a span of 11 bases. The CDR3 covers 13 residues. The germline V gene encodes CDR1 SGHDT and CDR2 YYEEEE. DNA of the CDR3: TGTGCCAGCAGTGGGCCACCGGATGAAAAACTGTTTTTT. Translation gives CASSGPPDEKLFF.

As concerns this clonotype: This may be a read error: a much more frequent sequence differs by one nucleotide. The CDR3 end shows no conserved phenylalanine or tryptophan, and so a read error is likely. The J gene is TRBJ1-1, the V gene TRBV19, with 7 positions matching TRBD1. The CDR3 is made up of 16 amino acids. Trimming took 2 bases from V and 2 from J; bases not matched to a gene: 8. The germline V gene has CDR1 LNHDA and CDR2 SQIVND (reference sequence). The CDR3 DNA reads TGTGCCAGTAGTATATTCCTGGGACAGAAAAACACTGAAGCTTTCTGT. Protein: CASSIFLGQKNTEAFC.

By frequency in the sample, this clonotype is medium-sized. The junction does not match germline at one end; this may be a read error. The chain links TRBV4-2 to TRBJ1-2, with D hard to call. Per germline, CDR1 LGHNA and CDR2 YNFKEQ. The CDR3 sequence is 14 residues long. CDR3 sequence (DNA): TGCGCCAGCAGCCAAGATGCGGGTTCGGCGGGCTACACCTTC. It codes for CASSQDAGSAGYTF.

The gene calls are TRBV7-9 and TRBJ2-5, with 10 bases aligning to TRBD2. From germline, CDR1 is SEHNR and CDR2 FQNEAQ (reference sequence). This CDR3 spans 16 amino acids. V trimming: 4 bases; J trimming: 2 bases; junction bases outside the gene matches: 7. The CDR3 DNA reads TGTGCCAGCAGCTCAGCGGGGGGGGGAGTACAAGAGACCCAGTACTTC. Translation: CASSSAGGGVQETQYF.

This clonotype is classed as medium-sized. This sequence joins TRBV6-4 and TRBJ2-2; D is ambiguous. V gave up 3 bases and J gave up 3 bases, with 8 bases separating them. The CDR3 is 14 residues long. Germline loops: CDR1 MRHNA, CDR2 SNTAGT. The CDR3 loop is CASSEARHTGELFF. As DNA, the CDR3 is TGTGCCAGCAGTGAAGCTCGGCACACCGGGGAGCTGTTTTTT.

This chain links TRBV7-2 with TRBJ2-1; D unclear. In germline, CDR1 is SGHTA, CDR2 FQGNSA. This CDR3 is built from 15 residues. Trimming took off 3 bases at V and 0 bases at J, with 9 bases between the two ends. The CDR3 coding sequence is TGTGCCAGCAGCTTCGCGCCCAGCTCCTACAATGAGCAGTTCTTC. This codes for CASSFAPSSYNEQFF.

This clonotype was observed a single time. The rearrangement uses TRBV5-1 and TRBJ1-1; TRBD1 might be the D (5 bases). V was cut by 7 bases and J by 2 bases, with 12 bases left in between. This CDR3 comprises 13 residues. Per the germline V gene, CDR1 is SGHRS and CDR2 is YFSETQ. Here the CDR3 DNA reads TGCGCCAGCGGAACAGGTCAAAACACTGAAGCTTTCTTT. This translates into CASGTGQNTEAFF.

By frequency in the sample, this clonotype is medium-sized. The chain carries TRBV5-6 and TRBJ2-1; D gene ambiguous. Germline values: CDR1 SGHDT, CDR2 YYEEEE. This CDR3 has 14 amino acids. Trimming took off 4 bases at V and 2 bases at J, with 10 bases between the two ends. The CDR3 spells CASSLELPYNEQFF. The CDR3 DNA sequence: TGTGCCAGCAGCCTGGAGCTCCCCTACAATGAGCAGTTCTTC. Full variable domain (remainder filled in from reference TRBV5-6 and TRBJ2-1): DAGVTQSPTHLIKTRGQQVTLRCSPKSGHDTVSWYQQALGQGPQFIFQYYEEEERQRGNFPDRFSGHQFPNYSSELNVNALLLGDSALYLCASSLELPYNEQFFGPGTRLTVL.

This clonotype was detected once. The chain joins TRBV11-2 to TRBJ2-3; TRBD2 matches 10 bases. Germline assignment: CDR1 SGHAT and CDR2 FQNNGV. The J segment lost 1 base and the V segment lost 6 bases, leaving 7 bases of the junction unmatched. The length of the CDR3 is 16 residues. The CDR3 bases are TGTGCCAGCAGTTATGGACTAGCGGACCGCACAGATACGCAGTATTTT. Its protein product is CASSYGLADRTDTQYF.

This clonotype rates as medium-sized (0.01 to 0.1%). The V gene is TRBV24-1, the J gene TRBJ2-3; unclear D gene. From germline, CDR1 is KGHDR and CDR2 SFDVKD. The CDR3 totals 14 residues. The V end was cut by 3 bases, the J end by 4 bases, with 10 bases between. CDR3 sequence: CATSDPIGPDTQYF. CDR3 in DNA: TGTGCCACCAGTGATCCGATCGGCCCAGATACGCAGTATTTT.

The sample holds a few counts of this clonotype. The chain joins TRBV5-1 to TRBJ2-2, with 10 positions matching TRBD2. Germline V CDR1 and CDR2: SGHRS, YFSETQ. This CDR3 spans 15 amino acids. V lost 3 bases to trimming and J lost 3 bases; unmatched junction nucleotides: 2. The CDR3: CASSYLAGDTGELFF. The CDR3 DNA is TGCGCCAGCAGCTACCTAGCGGGAGACACCGGGGAGCTGTTTTTT.

This clonotype qualifies as medium-sized. The rearrangement links TRBV12-3 or TRBV12-4 to TRBJ2-5; D call uncertain. There are 13 residues in the CDR3. Trimming cost V 2 bases and J 3 bases, with 7 bases left between them. The DNA for the CDR3 is TGTGCCAGCAGTTTAAGTGGAGAAGAGACCCAGTACTTC. Translating gives CASSLSGEETQYF.

This chain uses TRBV6-5 with TRBJ2-7; 8 positions match TRBD1. The CDR3 is made up of 13 amino acids. From germline, CDR1 is MNHEY and CDR2 SVGAGI. J was trimmed by 7 bases and V by 6 bases; bases with no gene match: 8. This CDR3 reads CASRYQGAGEQYF. CDR3 bases: TGTGCCAGCAGGTACCAGGGGGCCGGGGAGCAGTACTTC.

By frequency in the sample, this clonotype is medium-sized. The chain couples TRBV19 to TRBJ1-5; D is undetermined. CDR3 length: 12 amino acids. Trimming shortened V by 8 bases and J by 0 bases, and 5 bases separated the two germline ends. Per the germline V gene, CDR1 is LNHDA and CDR2 is SQIVND (reference sequence). The CDR3 bases are TGTGCCAGTCGGTATAGCAATCAGCCCCAGCATTTT. Translated: CASRYSNQPQHF.

This chain connects TRBV10-3 to TRBJ2-1, with TRBD2 matching 7 bases. V trimming: 6 bases; J trimming: 4 bases; junction bases outside the gene matches: 12. This CDR3 contains 16 residues. Germline CDR1 reads ENHRY; CDR2 reads SYGVKD. DNA of the CDR3: TGTGCCATCAGCGACCCCGGACTAGGCTCTTACAATGAGCAGTTCTTC. Translated: CAISDPGLGSYNEQFF.

In this sample, this clonotype is medium-sized (0.01 to 0.1%). The gene calls are TRBV5-6 and TRBJ2-7; D call uncertain. Trimming took 1 base from V and 3 from J, leaving 14 bases between them. Per the germline V gene, CDR1 is SGHDT and CDR2 is YYEEEE. The CDR3 extends over 15 amino acids. CDR3 coding DNA: TGTGCCAGCAGCTTGTTGGACGGCCCCCGCTACGAGCAGTACTTC. It codes for CASSLLDGPRYEQYF.

This chain uses TRBV5-1 with TRBJ2-7; 8 nucleotides agree with TRBD2. Per the germline V gene, CDR1 is SGHRS and CDR2 is YFSETQ. The CDR3 sequence is 14 residues long. Losses at the gene ends were 4 bases for V and 3 bases for J; bases not matched to a gene: 6. The CDR3 DNA follows: TGCGCCAGCAGCCTAACTAGCGGTTTCTACGAGCAGTACTTC. Protein product: CASSLTSGFYEQYF.

This clonotype is medium-sized in the sample. The chain combines TRBV6-5 with TRBJ1-5, with 8 bases lining up with TRBD1. The CDR3 sequence is 15 residues long. V dropped 6 bases and J dropped 1; count of bases not matched to a gene: 5. Germline V gives CDR1 MNHEY, CDR2 SVGAGI. For the CDR3, the DNA is TGTGCCAGCAGCTCAGACAGGGGCAGCAATCAGCCCCAGCATTTT. It codes for CASSSDRGSNQPQHF.

This clonotype is classed as medium-sized (0.01 to 0.1%). The genes are TRBV20-1 and TRBJ2-5; the D call may be TRBD1 or TRBD2 (5 bases each). With 5 bases removed from V and 3 bases from J, the gap between germline ends came to 10 bases. The CDR3 consists of 12 residues. The germline CDR1 and CDR2 sequences are DFQATT and SNEGSKA (reference sequence). CDR3 sequence: CSADGDEETQYF. The CDR3 DNA is TGCAGTGCTGACGGGGACGAAGAGACCCAGTACTTC.

Sample share makes this clonotype medium-sized. This chain links TRBV7-6 with TRBJ2-2; 8 bases map to TRBD1. J was trimmed by 2 bases and V by 3 bases; bases with no gene match: 5. The CDR3 is made up of 16 amino acids. Germline V CDR1 and CDR2: SGHVS, FNYEAQ. The CDR3 DNA follows: TGTGCCAGCAGCTTCATGGGACAGGCCAACACCGGGGAGCTGTTTTTT. Amino acids: CASSFMGQANTGELFF.

By sample share, this clonotype is medium-sized (0.01 to 0.1%). The chain combines TRBV20-1 with TRBJ2-7; TRBD2 matches at 10 bases. CDR1 is DFQATT, CDR2 SNEGSKA, per germline (reference sequence). The CDR3 spans 19 residues. The V segment lost 1 base and the J segment 0 bases; nucleotides outside the gene matches: 15. Written as DNA, the CDR3 is TGCAGTGCTAGAGCAGTGCCTAGCGGGGGAAAAATTATCTCCTACGAGCAGTACTTC. Translated, it gives CSARAVPSGGKIISYEQYF.

This clonotype is medium-sized. The limits of the CDR3 on the DNA are not certain, so only TCRdb's listed CDR3 is given. The chain couples TRBV11-3 to TRBJ1-2; the D segment call TRBD1 is taken from the table without a DNA check. Including both end residues, the CDR3 is 16 amino acids long. Germline V gene data show CDR1 as SGHNT and CDR2 as YENEEA. The CDR3 spells CASSLLRARGRDGYTF.

By sample share, this clonotype is medium-sized. The chain uses TRBV6-5 and TRBJ2-2; 8 bases map to TRBD1. Germline lookup yields CDR1 MNHEY and CDR2 SVGAGI. This CDR3 is 16 amino acids long. The V segment lost 0 bases and the J segment 3 bases; nucleotides outside the gene matches: 3. The CDR3 sequence is CASSYSNRGYTGELFF. In nucleotides, the CDR3 is TGTGCCAGCAGTTACTCTAACAGGGGGTACACCGGGGAGCTGTTTTTT.

By proportion, this clonotype is medium-sized. The V and J genes are TRBV11-3 and TRBJ2-7, with 8 bases lining up with TRBD1. This CDR3 contains 19 residues. Germline CDR1 reads SGHNT; CDR2 reads YENEEA. V lost 4 bases, J lost 2 bases, and 19 bases stayed unmatched. CDR3 bases: TGTGCCAGCAGCTCGATTTGGGGGGTGTACGAGACAGGGGCCTACGAGCAGTACTTC. Amino acid sequence: CASSSIWGVYETGAYEQYF.

By proportion, this clonotype is medium-sized. The gene calls are TRBV18 and TRBJ1-1, with D possibly being TRBD1 (5 bases). The CDR3 runs 17 residues. The V end lost 4 bases, the J end lost 0 bases, and 18 bases lay between the germline ends. Germline V lookup: CDR1 KGHSH, CDR2 LQKENI. The CDR3 nucleotides are TGTGCCAGCTCACTTTTAGCCGTCCGGGGCTTGAACACTGAAGCTTTCTTT. Translating it yields CASSLLAVRGLNTEAFF.

This clonotype has a handful of counts. The rearrangement uses TRBV19 and TRBJ1-1, with D possibly TRBD1 on 6 matching bases. CDR1 is LNHDA, CDR2 SQIVND, per germline (reference sequence). This CDR3 is built from 17 residues. V lost 4 bases and J lost 2, with 20 bases in between. This chain's CDR3 is CASSRRAGGTPNTEAFF. Here the CDR3 DNA reads TGTGCCAGTAGTAGGCGGGCGGGGGGGACACCAAACACTGAAGCTTTCTTT.